This T cell receptor (beta chain) was found in a study of T cell repertoires in cytomegalovirus infection. About the study: Well-studied HLA-B-restricted epitopes and recently identified HLA-C-restricted epitopes of CMV were both used in the study. Matching HLA type and CMV infection were both indicated by public TCR beta signatures. Whole-study results and caveats: Within the response measured ex vivo, HLA-C-restricted CMV-specific TCR beta clonotypes were dominant. Cumulative frequency (of public TCR beta family members) identified carriers of CMV plus the relevant HLA.

This CDR3 has 16 amino acids. CDR1 and CDR2 from the germline V gene are MDHEN and SYDVKM. Trimming removed 1 base at V and 1 base at J, with 13 bases between. This clonotype was seen only a few times. Its antigen is undetermined. TCRdb re-analysed the reads in MiXCR, keeping a single row per CDR3 protein. The table has over 250,000 distinct CDR3 sequences, under 25% seen once; the top ten hold roughly 20%. This TCR derives from a human donor in good health (CMV status not recorded). Some clones in this sample may be carry-over from other donors' samples. The chain employs TRBV28 and TRBJ1-1; D perhaps matches TRBD1 (5 bases). This specimen consisted of cultured PBMCs, obtained from culture after CMV antigen stimulation. This CDR3 reads CASSLSRQGGNTEAFF. CDR3 nucleotide sequence: TGTGCCAGCAGTTTATCCCGTCAGGGAGGGAACACTGAAGCTTTCTTT.